Shown below are 21 T cell receptor beta chains from a single sample sequenced in a study of blood T cells in healthy people across ages. A second PCR of about 7 to 12 cycles used a sample-barcoded 5' primer and a J-beta primer mix. TCRdb recomputed calls from the 5' RACE reads with MiXCR, one row per CDR3 protein. The table records nearly 1 million distinct CDR3 sequences, roughly 50% of them present only once. The sequencing sample was made of blood. All receptors come from a woman in her sixties or seventies in good health.

V is TRBV10-2 and J is TRBJ1-1, with a possible D match to TRBD1 (6 bases). The germline gives CDR1 WSHSY, CDR2 SAAADI. V shed 8 bases and J shed 4 bases, with 14 bases lying between them. The CDR3 loop spans 13 amino acids. In DNA form, the CDR3 reads TGCGCCAGCCTGCCGGGGGGGGCCACTGAAGCTTTCTTT. Its translation: CASLPGGATEAFF.

The chain carries TRBV20-1 and TRBJ1-1; D is uncertain. The V and J ends lost 3 bases and 4 bases respectively, with 12 bases between them. The germline CDR1 and CDR2 sequences are DFQATT and SNEGSKA (reference sequence). This CDR3 is 13 amino acids long. For the CDR3, the DNA is TGCAGTGCTAGTGGCAGAATGATCACTGAAGCTTTCTTT. This gives the protein CSASGRMITEAFF.

The J gene is TRBJ1-4, the V gene TRBV7-9; D gene ambiguous. Trimming took 5 bases from V and 8 from J, leaving 9 bases between them. Germline loops: CDR1 SEHNR, CDR2 FQNEAQ (reference sequence). The CDR3 consists of 12 residues. The CDR3 here is CASSRLWEKLFF. DNA of the CDR3: TGTGCCAGCAGCCGATTGTGGGAAAAACTGTTTTTT.

V is TRBV12-3 or TRBV12-4 and J is TRBJ1-6, with 7 positions matching TRBD1. This CDR3 spans 14 amino acids. Trimming at V came to 5 bases and at J to 8 bases, leaving 6 bases not matched to a gene. DNA of the CDR3: TGTGCCAGCAGTCTGACAGGGATCGATTCACCCCTCCACTTT. This sequence encodes CASSLTGIDSPLHF.

This clonotype was found a few times. The chain is built from TRBV20-1 and TRBJ2-3; a possible D gene is TRBD2 (6 bases). Germline lookup yields CDR1 DFQATT and CDR2 SNEGSKA (reference sequence). This CDR3 has 13 amino acids. The V and J ends lost 1 base and 2 bases respectively, with 7 bases between them. The CDR3 nucleotides are TGCAGTGCTAGAGGGACTAACACAGATACGCAGTATTTT. It yields the protein CSARGTNTDTQYF.

This chain links TRBV29-1 with TRBJ1-2; 9 nucleotides agree with TRBD1. Germline V gene sequence: CDR1 SQVTM, CDR2 ANQGSEA. The J segment lost 7 bases and the V segment lost 6 bases, leaving 6 bases of the junction unmatched. This CDR3 contains 12 residues. DNA for the CDR3: TGCAGCGTGCGGACAGGGGCGGTTGGCTACACCTTC. Its protein is CSVRTGAVGYTF.

The chain couples TRBV5-1 to TRBJ2-3; 12 nucleotides line up with TRBD2. Germline assignment: CDR1 SGHRS and CDR2 YFSETQ. V lost 2 bases to trimming and J lost 5 bases; unmatched junction nucleotides: 15. The length of the CDR3 is 19 residues. CDR3 DNA sequence: TGCGCCAGCAGCTTCCCCTCATATCGGACTAGCGGGAATGTAGATACGCAGTATTTT. This sequence encodes CASSFPSYRTSGNVDTQYF.

There are a few counts of this clonotype. Just one base apart from a much larger clone, this may be a read error. CDR3 in amino acids: CASSLGIGVVGETQYF. The CDR3 DNA reads TGTGCCAGCAGCTTAGGCATAGGCGTAGTGGGAGAGACCCAGTACTTC. This chain joins TRBV11-2 and TRBJ2-5; D unresolved. The CDR3 runs to 16 residues. Germline V gives CDR1 SGHAT, CDR2 FQNNGV. Trimming cost V 1 base and J 4 bases, with 16 bases left between them.

In its sample, this clonotype was seen once. One end of the junction fails to match germline, which may point to a read error. The chain joins TRBV6-1 to TRBJ1-4, with a possible D match to TRBD1 (5 bases). The CDR3 covers 16 residues. Germline assignment: CDR1 MNHNS and CDR2 SASEGT. As DNA, the CDR3 is TGTGCCAGCAGTGAAGAGCCAGGGAAAGTATACGAAAAACTGTCTTTT. Translating it yields CASSEEPGKVYEKLSF.

The rearrangement links TRBV12-3 or TRBV12-4 to TRBJ2-7, with D maybe TRBD1 (6 bases). The CDR3 spans 15 residues. The V end lost 6 bases, the J end lost 5 bases, and 20 bases lay between the germline ends. CDR3 coding DNA: TGTGCCAGCAGATGGACGCCGGACAGCCAAGACGAGCAGTACTTC. Translating gives CASRWTPDSQDEQYF.

This clonotype was seen only a few times. CDR3 bases: TGTGCCAGCAGCTCACGACCCGGGACTAGCGGGAGGAATGCGCAGTATTTT. This translates into CASSSRPGTSGRNAQYF. J is TRBJ2-3 and V is TRBV7-2; TRBD2 agrees at 15 bases. Germline CDR1 and CDR2: SGHTA and FQGNSA. The CDR3 contains 17 residues. The trim removed 4 bases at V and 10 bases at J, leaving 12 bases unmatched.

The chain has TRBV20-1 and TRBJ2-3; 10 bases agree with TRBD2. Unmatched junction bases numbered 7, after V lost 5 bases and J lost 2 bases. The CDR3 has 15 residues. CDR1 and CDR2 (germline): DFQATT, SNEGSKA (reference sequence). CDR3 loop: CSAPELAGVTDTQYF. The CDR3 bases are TGCAGTGCTCCCGAGCTAGCGGGAGTCACAGATACGCAGTATTTT.

This clonotype was observed a few times. The genes are TRBV29-1 and TRBJ2-3; 7 nucleotides match TRBD2. The CDR3 is 15 amino acids. Germline V gene data show CDR1 as SQVTM and CDR2 as ANQGSEA. With 4 bases clipped from V and 1 base from J, the junction kept 8 bases outside the gene matches. CDR3 sequence (DNA): TGCAGCGTTGCGAGGGTCGCGGGAGGCACAGATACGCAGTATTTT. It encodes CSVARVAGGTDTQYF.

The genes are TRBV4-3 and TRBJ2-4; 11 bases are shared with TRBD2. The junction had 18 bases not matched to a gene; V was cut back by 4 bases and J by 7 bases. The CDR3 runs 19 residues. Germline V CDR1 and CDR2: LGHNA, YSLEER. CDR3 amino acids: CASSRNSGRAVGISNIQYF. DNA for the CDR3: TGCGCCAGCAGCCGAAATAGCGGGAGGGCCGTGGGGATCTCGAACATTCAGTACTTC.

This chain uses TRBV7-3 with TRBJ1-6; the D gene is possibly TRBD1 (5 bases). Trimming removed 0 bases at V and 6 bases at J, with 12 bases between. CDR1 and CDR2 (germline): SGHTA, FQGTGA. This CDR3 is 16 amino acids long. CDR3 DNA sequence: TGTGCCAGCAGCTTAACGGGGGGATTTATTAATTCACCCCTCCACTTT. Protein product: CASSLTGGFINSPLHF.

The V call is TRBV28, the J call TRBJ1-6, with D unresolved. The CDR3 is 15 residues long. Germline-derived CDR1 and CDR2 are MDHEN and SYDVKM. Trimming left V 10 bases short and J 14 bases short, with 27 bases between. CDR3 region: CAIQTKSKGYRTLHF. The CDR3 DNA reads TGTGCCATCCAAACAAAATCAAAGGGATACCGCACCCTCCACTTT.

This clonotype was seen a few times. V usage is TRBV9 and J usage is TRBJ2-7; 8 nucleotides align to TRBD1. CDR1 is SGDLS and CDR2 is YYNGEE in the germline V gene. CDR3 size: 15 residues. V lost 0 bases to trimming and J lost 3 bases; unmatched junction nucleotides: 5. The CDR3 DNA sequence: TGTGCCAGCAGCGTAGGACAGGGGCCCCTCTACGAGCAGTACTTC. Translated: CASSVGQGPLYEQYF.

There are a few counts of this clonotype. The V and J genes are TRBV6-5 and TRBJ1-2; possible D gene TRBD1, 5 bases. The CDR3 totals 13 residues. The germline V gene encodes CDR1 MNHEY and CDR2 SVGAGI. Trimming left V 7 bases short and J 2 bases short, with 11 bases between. The CDR3 bases are TGTGCCAGCACCAGGACACCCAACTATGGCTACACCTTC. Translated: CASTRTPNYGYTF.

The chain employs TRBV20-1 and TRBJ2-1; 8 nucleotides agree with TRBD2. The V gene end was trimmed by 4 bases and the J gene end by 4 bases; junction bases not matched to a gene: 12. Per germline, CDR1 DFQATT and CDR2 SNEGSKA (reference sequence). The CDR3 is 16 residues long. In DNA, the CDR3 is TGCAGTGCTAATGACGGGAGGGCGACCGGGTACAATGAGCAGTTCTTC. Residues: CSANDGRATGYNEQFF.

This chain links TRBV4-2 with TRBJ2-3; 12 bases are shared with TRBD2. The germline V gene has CDR1 LGHNA and CDR2 YNFKEQ. The CDR3 length is 17 residues. V was pared by 3 bases and J by 4 bases, with 8 bases of the junction left unmatched. The CDR3 DNA is TGTGCCAGCAGCCATCCTACAGGACTAGCGGGATCAGATACGCAGTATTTT. Translation: CASSHPTGLAGSDTQYF.

The J gene is TRBJ2-7, the V gene TRBV7-3, with unresolved D. This CDR3 contains 14 residues. Per the germline V gene, CDR1 is SGHTA and CDR2 is FQGTGA. V was shortened by 2 bases and J by 1 base, with 9 bases between the two germline ends. CDR3 region: CASSLSAVSYEQYF. For the CDR3, the DNA is TGTGCCAGCAGCTTATCAGCAGTTTCCTACGAGCAGTACTTC.